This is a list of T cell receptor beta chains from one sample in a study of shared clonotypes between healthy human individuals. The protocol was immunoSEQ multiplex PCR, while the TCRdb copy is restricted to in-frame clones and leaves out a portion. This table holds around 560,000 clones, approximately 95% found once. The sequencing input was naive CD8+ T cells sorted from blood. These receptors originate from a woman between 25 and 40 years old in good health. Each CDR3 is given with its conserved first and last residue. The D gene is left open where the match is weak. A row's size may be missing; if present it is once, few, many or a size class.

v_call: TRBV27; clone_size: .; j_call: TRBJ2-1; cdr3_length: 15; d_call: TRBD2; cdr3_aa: CASTQLPSGSNEQFF; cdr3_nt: TGTGCCAGCACCCAGTTGCCTAGCGGGAGCAATGAGCAGTTCTTC
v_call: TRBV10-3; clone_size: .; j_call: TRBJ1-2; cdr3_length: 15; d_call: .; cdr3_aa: CAISEVGGLDYGYTF; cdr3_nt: TGTGCCATCAGTGAGGTAGGAGGGTTGGACTATGGCTACACCTTC
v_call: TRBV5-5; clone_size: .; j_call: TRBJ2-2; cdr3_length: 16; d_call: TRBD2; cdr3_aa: CASSNPGGGNTGELFF; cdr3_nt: TGTGCCAGCAGCAACCCGGGCGGGGGGAACACCGGGGAGCTGTTTTTT
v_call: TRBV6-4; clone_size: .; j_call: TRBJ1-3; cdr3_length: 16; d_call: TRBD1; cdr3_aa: CASAGTGSNSGNTIYF; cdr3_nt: TGTGCCAGCGCGGGGACAGGTTCTAACTCTGGAAACACCATATATTTT
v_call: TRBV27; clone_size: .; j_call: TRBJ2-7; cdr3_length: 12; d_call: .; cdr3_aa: CASRDSLNEQYF; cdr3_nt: TGTGCCAGCAGGGACAGTCTGAACGAGCAGTACTTC
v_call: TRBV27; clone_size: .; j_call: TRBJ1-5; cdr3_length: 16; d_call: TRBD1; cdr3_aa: CASSLGTGGGNQPQHF; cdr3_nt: TGTGCCAGCAGCCTAGGGACAGGGGGGGGAAATCAGCCCCAGCATTTT
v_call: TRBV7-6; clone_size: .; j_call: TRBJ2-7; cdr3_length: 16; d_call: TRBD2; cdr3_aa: CASSPNDLSGRSEQYF; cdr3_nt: TGTGCCAGCAGCCCGAACGACCTTAGCGGGAGGAGCGAGCAGTACTTC
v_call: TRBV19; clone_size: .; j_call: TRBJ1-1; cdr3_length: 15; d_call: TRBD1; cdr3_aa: CASSKMTGGLTEAFF; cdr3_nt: TGTGCCAGTAGTAAGATGACAGGGGGCCTCACTGAAGCTTTCTTT
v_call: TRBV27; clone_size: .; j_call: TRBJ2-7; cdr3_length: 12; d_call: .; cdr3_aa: CASRTGSYEQYF; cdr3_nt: TGTGCCAGCAGGACGGGCTCCTACGAGCAGTACTTC
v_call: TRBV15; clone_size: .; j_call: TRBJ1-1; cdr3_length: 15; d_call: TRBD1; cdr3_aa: CATSPRQGLNTEAFF; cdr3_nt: TGTGCCACCAGCCCGAGACAGGGGTTGAACACTGAAGCTTTCTTT
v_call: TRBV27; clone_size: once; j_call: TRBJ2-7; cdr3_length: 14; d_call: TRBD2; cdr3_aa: CASKELAGTYEQYF; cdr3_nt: TGTGCCAGTAAAGAACTAGCGGGAACGTACGAGCAGTACTTC
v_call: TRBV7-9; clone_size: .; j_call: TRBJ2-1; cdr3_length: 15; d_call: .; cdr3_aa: CASSFPARAYNEQFF; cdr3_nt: TGTGCCAGCAGCTTTCCCGCCAGAGCCTACAATGAGCAGTTCTTC
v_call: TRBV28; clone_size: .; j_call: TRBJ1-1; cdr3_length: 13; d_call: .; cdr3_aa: CASSFRPDTEAFF; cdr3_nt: TGTGCCAGCAGTTTCCGGCCAGACACTGAAGCTTTCTTT
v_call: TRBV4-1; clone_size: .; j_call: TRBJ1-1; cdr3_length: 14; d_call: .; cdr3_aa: CASSQDGEDTEAFF; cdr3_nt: TGCGCCAGCAGCCAAGACGGTGAAGATACTGAAGCTTTCTTT
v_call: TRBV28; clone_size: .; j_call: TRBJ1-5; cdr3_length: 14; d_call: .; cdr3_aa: CASGDGVYNQPQHF; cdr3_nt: TGTGCCAGCGGGGACGGAGTATACAATCAGCCCCAGCATTTT
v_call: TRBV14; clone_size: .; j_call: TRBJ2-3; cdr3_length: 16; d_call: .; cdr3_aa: CASSQVGQGPRVAQYF; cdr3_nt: TGTGCCAGCAGCCAAGTGGGTCAGGGGCCGCGGGTGGCGCAGTATTTT